The 19 T cell receptor beta chains listed next were all sequenced from one sample in a study of cytomegalovirus exposure and HLA in healthy donors. 13 Jbeta primers and 60 Vbeta primers were used for the PCR. Using immunoSEQ multiplex PCR, the repertoire was profiled, and TCRdb retains in-frame clones only, with some absent. This sample contains approximately 180,000 clones. The material sequenced was PBMCs. These receptors were collected from a man aged 25-45 years in good health and CMV-seronegative.

The rearrangement uses TRBV10-3 and TRBJ2-5; 8 bases map to TRBD2. Germline V gives CDR1 ENHRY, CDR2 SYGVKD. The CDR3 runs 17 residues. V shed 0 bases, J shed 0 bases, and the junction held 6 bases outside the gene matches. CDR3 DNA: TGTGCCATCAGTGAGTCGGAGATTAGCGGGAACCAAGAGACCCAGTACTTC. It specifies CAISESEISGNQETQYF.

The chain joins TRBV19 to TRBJ2-2; 8 bases are a match to TRBD1. Trimming removed 9 bases from V and 5 bases from J; junction bases left unmatched: 17. Germline CDR1 is LNHDA and CDR2 is SQIVND (reference sequence). The CDR3 is made up of 17 amino acids. The CDR3 protein is CASIPAGQGMLTGELFF. CDR3 bases: TGTGCCAGCATTCCAGCTGGACAGGGCATGTTGACCGGGGAGCTGTTTTTT.

The chain links TRBV7-9 to TRBJ2-7; unclear D gene. The germline V gene encodes CDR1 SEHNR and CDR2 FQNEAQ (reference sequence). V lost 5 bases to trimming and J lost 0 bases, with 17 bases between them. There are 16 residues in the CDR3. CDR3 region: CASSAKVVGNSYEQYF. The CDR3 DNA reads TGTGCCAGCAGCGCAAAGGTAGTGGGCAACTCCTACGAGCAGTACTTC.

The rearrangement joins TRBV2 to TRBJ2-3; D is possibly TRBD1 (5 bases). CDR1 SNHLY and CDR2 FYNNEI come from the germline V gene. V shed 1 base and J shed 5 bases, with 10 bases lying between them. This CDR3 is 14 amino acids long. This chain's CDR3 is CASSEGQGRDTQYF. The CDR3 DNA reads TGTGCCAGCAGTGAAGGTCAGGGAAGAGATACGCAGTATTTT. Supplemented by reference TRBV2 and TRBJ2-3, the full variable domain reads EPEVTQTPSHQVTQMGQEVILRCVPISNHLYFYWYRQILGQKVEFLVSFYNNEISEKSEIFDDQFSVERPDGSNFTLKIRSTKLEDSAMYFCASSEGQGRDTQYFGPGTRLTVL.

The V gene is TRBV10-3, the J gene TRBJ2-5; possibly TRBD2 for D (6 bases). This CDR3 comprises 15 residues. The V gene lost 3 bases and the J gene lost 5 bases, with 16 bases spanning the gap. The germline V gene encodes CDR1 ENHRY and CDR2 SYGVKD. The CDR3 loop is CAISDRDSQRETQYF. CDR3 nucleotides: TGTGCCATCAGTGATCGGGACTCCCAGAGGGAGACCCAGTACTTC.

In DNA, the CDR3 is TGTGCCAGCTCACCGGGTACAGCTAACACTGAAGCTTTCTTT. It translates to CASSPGTANTEAFF. The chain links TRBV18 to TRBJ1-1; D remains ambiguous. Trimming shortened V by 3 bases and J by 2 bases, and 10 bases separated the two germline ends. Germline loops: CDR1 KGHSH, CDR2 LQKENI. This CDR3 spans 14 amino acids.

The chain carries TRBV2 and TRBJ1-2, with TRBD1 as a possible D gene (5 bases). The ends were cut back, 3 bases at V and 1 base at J, with 9 bases in the middle. This CDR3 region has 14 residues. The germline V gene encodes CDR1 SNHLY and CDR2 FYNNEI. DNA for the CDR3: TGTGCCAGCAGTGATGGTCAGGGTAACTATGGCTACACCTTC. Its translation is CASSDGQGNYGYTF.

This rearrangement joins TRBV11-2 to TRBJ1-3; possible D gene TRBD1, 5 bases. The germline gives CDR1 SGHAT, CDR2 FQNNGV. The V gene lost 4 bases and the J gene lost 6 bases, with 16 bases spanning the gap. CDR3 length: 15 residues. The CDR3 DNA sequence: TGTGCCAGCAGCTCCCCTCCGGGCAGGGTAAACACCATATATTTT. Its translation: CASSSPPGRVNTIYF. The complete variable domain, with remaining parts taken from reference TRBV11-2 and TRBJ1-3, reads EAGVAQSPRYKIIEKRQSVAFWCNPISGHATLYWYQQILGQGPKLLIQFQNNGVVDDSQLPKDRFSAERLKGVDSTLKIQPAKLEDSAVYLCASSSPPGRVNTIYFGEGSWLTVV.

The chain is built from TRBV7-3 and TRBJ2-1; TRBD2 matches 8 bases. The CDR3 length is 16 residues. In germline, CDR1 is SGHTA, CDR2 FQGTGA. V was pared by 2 bases and J by 2 bases, with 5 bases of the junction left unmatched. The CDR3 nucleotides are TGTGCCAGCAGCTTAGGGGTTAGCGGGACCTACAATGAGCAGTTCTTC. This sequence encodes CASSLGVSGTYNEQFF.

The rearrangement uses TRBV7-2 and TRBJ2-6, with TRBD1 matching 7 bases. This CDR3 spans 17 amino acids. V lost 4 bases, J lost 1 base, and 7 bases stayed unmatched. Germline V gives CDR1 SGHTA, CDR2 FQGNSA. This chain's CDR3 is CASSSGTVFSGANVLTF. The CDR3 DNA follows: TGTGCCAGCAGCTCCGGGACAGTGTTTTCTGGGGCCAACGTCCTGACTTTC.

This chain links TRBV4-2 with TRBJ2-5; D might be TRBD2 (6 bases). CDR1 LGHNA and CDR2 YNFKEQ come from the germline V gene. The V end was cut by 0 bases, the J end by 5 bases, with 10 bases between. The CDR3 is made up of 14 amino acids. As DNA, the CDR3 is TGTGCCAGCAGCCAAGATCGGCGGGGTGAGACCCAGTACTTC. Translation gives CASSQDRRGETQYF.

V and J are TRBV5-1 and TRBJ2-2; 14 bases align to TRBD2. This CDR3 has 19 residues. Trimming took 4 bases from V and 4 from J; bases not matched to a gene: 12. CDR1 is SGHRS, CDR2 YFSETQ, per germline. The CDR3 DNA is TGCGCCAGCAGCCCAAGTCCCGGGACTAGCGGGAGAGGCACCGGGGAGCTGTTTTTT. As protein: CASSPSPGTSGRGTGELFF.

The chain links TRBV18 to TRBJ1-6; tentatively, D is TRBD1 (5 bases). The germline V gene has CDR1 KGHSH and CDR2 LQKENI. V was clipped by 3 bases and J by 1 base, with 10 bases between them. CDR3 size: 16 residues. CDR3 bases: TGTGCCAGCTCACCCACCGGGGGGTCCTATAATTCACCCCTCCACTTT. Its protein product is CASSPTGGSYNSPLHF.

The chain joins TRBV5-6 to TRBJ1-6, with a possible D match to TRBD1 (5 bases). CDR3 length: 15 amino acids. V lost 4 bases and J lost 8, with 16 bases in between. Germline CDR1 SGHDT, CDR2 YYEEEE. The CDR3 here is CASSPTPGQDSPLHF. Written as DNA, the CDR3 is TGTGCCAGCAGCCCTACCCCCGGACAAGATTCACCCCTCCACTTT. Together with reference TRBV5-6 and TRBJ1-6, the CDR3 gives the full variable domain: DAGVTQSPTHLIKTRGQQVTLRCSPKSGHDTVSWYQQALGQGPQFIFQYYEEEERQRGNFPDRFSGHQFPNYSSELNVNALLLGDSALYLCASSPTPGQDSPLHFGNGTRLTVT.

This chain uses TRBV27 with TRBJ1-1, with D uncertain. The CDR3 has 16 amino acids. V gave up 8 bases and J gave up 1 base, with 20 bases separating them. Germline CDR1 reads MNHEY; CDR2 reads SMNVEV (reference sequence). The CDR3 region is CASSSLGREANTEAFF. CDR3 DNA sequence: TGTGCCAGCTCGTCGTTAGGGAGAGAGGCGAACACTGAAGCTTTCTTT.

The chain couples TRBV5-4 to TRBJ1-2; D gene ambiguous. The V gene's germline CDR1 is SGHNT and CDR2 YYREEE (reference sequence). CDR3 length equals 14 residues. Trimming took 2 bases from V and 6 from J, leaving 14 bases between them. This chain's CDR3 is CASSLISYVDGYTF. The CDR3 coding sequence is TGTGCCAGCAGCTTAATATCCTACGTAGATGGCTACACCTTC. Combining the CDR3 with reference TRBV5-4 and TRBJ1-2 gives the whole variable domain ETGVTQSPTHLIKTRGQQVTLRCSSQSGHNTVSWYQQALGQGPQFIFQYYREEENGRGNFPPRFSGLQFPNYSSELNVNALELDDSALYLCASSLISYVDGYTFGSGTRLTVV.

This sequence joins TRBV2 and TRBJ1-1; possible D gene TRBD1, 5 bases. Deletions cut 6 bases from V and 4 bases from J, with 15 bases between. Germline CDR1 reads SNHLY; CDR2 reads FYNNEI. The CDR3 totals 14 residues. The CDR3 nucleotides are TGTGCCAGCAGCCCTCAGCGGGGGATCACTGAAGCTTTCTTT. It codes for CASSPQRGITEAFF.

The chain combines TRBV5-1 with TRBJ1-6; no definite D call. V shed 3 bases and J shed 0 bases, with 7 bases lying between them. The V gene's germline CDR1 is SGHRS and CDR2 YFSETQ. The CDR3 has 15 residues. DNA of the CDR3: TGCGCCAGCAGCTCCGGTGACTCCTATAATTCACCCCTCCACTTT. Amino acid sequence: CASSSGDSYNSPLHF.

The chain employs TRBV5-4 and TRBJ2-3, with 10 bases lining up with TRBD2. The V segment lost 4 bases and the J segment 2 bases; nucleotides outside the gene matches: 7. Germline lookup yields CDR1 SGHNT and CDR2 YYREEE (reference sequence). CDR3 length equals 16 residues. As DNA, the CDR3 is TGTGCCAGCAGCATTCGGCTAGCGGGGGTCACAGATACGCAGTATTTT. Amino acid sequence: CASSIRLAGVTDTQYF.